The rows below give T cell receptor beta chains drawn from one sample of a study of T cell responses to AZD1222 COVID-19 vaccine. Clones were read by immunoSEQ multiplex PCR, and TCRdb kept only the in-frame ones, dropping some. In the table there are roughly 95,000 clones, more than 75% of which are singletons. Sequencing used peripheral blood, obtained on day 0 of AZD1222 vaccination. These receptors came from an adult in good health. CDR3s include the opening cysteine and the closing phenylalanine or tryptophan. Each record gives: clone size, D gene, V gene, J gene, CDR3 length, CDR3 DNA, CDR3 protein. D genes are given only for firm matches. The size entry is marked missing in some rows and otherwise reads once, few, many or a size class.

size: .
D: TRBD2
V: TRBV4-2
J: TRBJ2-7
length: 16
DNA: TGTGCCAGCAGCCACGCTCAGGGACTAGCTTCCTACGAGCAGTACTTC
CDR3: CASSHAQGLASYEQYF

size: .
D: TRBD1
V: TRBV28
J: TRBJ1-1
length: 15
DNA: TGTGCCAGCAGTTTGGACAGGGGTTTGAACACTGAAGCTTTCTTT
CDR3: CASSLDRGLNTEAFF

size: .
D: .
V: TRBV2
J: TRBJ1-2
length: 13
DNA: TGTGCCAGCATGATACTTACTAACTATGGCTACACCTTC
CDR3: CASMILTNYGYTF

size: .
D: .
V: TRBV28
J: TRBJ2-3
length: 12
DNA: TGTGCCAGCAGTTTATGGCAAAATACGCAGTATTTT
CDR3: CASSLWQNTQYF

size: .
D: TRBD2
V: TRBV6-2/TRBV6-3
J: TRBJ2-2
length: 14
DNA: TGTGCCAGCAGTGGACTAGCGGGCGCCGGGGAGCTGTTTTTT
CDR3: CASSGLAGAGELFF

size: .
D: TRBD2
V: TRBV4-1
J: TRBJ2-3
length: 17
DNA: TGCGCCAGCAGCCAAGGGACCGGTCTAGCGGGAGAAAATACGCAGTATTTT
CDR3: CASSQGTGLAGENTQYF

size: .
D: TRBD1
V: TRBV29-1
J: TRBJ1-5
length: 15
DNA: TGCAGCGTTGGGTTCGGGACAGGGGGCAATCAGCCCCAGCATTTT
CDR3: CSVGFGTGGNQPQHF

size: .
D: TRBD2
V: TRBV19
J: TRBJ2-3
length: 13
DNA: TGTGCCAGTAGTATGCTAGCGGGAGATACGCAGTATTTT
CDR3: CASSMLAGDTQYF

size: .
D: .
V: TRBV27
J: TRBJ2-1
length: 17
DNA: TGTGCCAGCAGTTTAGGAGACCTTCGGGTAACCTACAATGAGCAGTTCTTC
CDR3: CASSLGDLRVTYNEQFF

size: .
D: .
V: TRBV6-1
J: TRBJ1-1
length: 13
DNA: TGTGCCAGCAGTGAAGAGGGGTTTACTGAAGCTTTCTTT
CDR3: CASSEEGFTEAFF

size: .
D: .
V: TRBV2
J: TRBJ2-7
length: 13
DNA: TGTGCCAGCAGTGGACACCAGACCTACGAGCAGTACTTC
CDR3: CASSGHQTYEQYF

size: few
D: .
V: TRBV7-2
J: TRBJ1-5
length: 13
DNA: TGTGCCAGCAGTCCGGACAACAATCAGCCCCAGCATTTT
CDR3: CASSPDNNQPQHF